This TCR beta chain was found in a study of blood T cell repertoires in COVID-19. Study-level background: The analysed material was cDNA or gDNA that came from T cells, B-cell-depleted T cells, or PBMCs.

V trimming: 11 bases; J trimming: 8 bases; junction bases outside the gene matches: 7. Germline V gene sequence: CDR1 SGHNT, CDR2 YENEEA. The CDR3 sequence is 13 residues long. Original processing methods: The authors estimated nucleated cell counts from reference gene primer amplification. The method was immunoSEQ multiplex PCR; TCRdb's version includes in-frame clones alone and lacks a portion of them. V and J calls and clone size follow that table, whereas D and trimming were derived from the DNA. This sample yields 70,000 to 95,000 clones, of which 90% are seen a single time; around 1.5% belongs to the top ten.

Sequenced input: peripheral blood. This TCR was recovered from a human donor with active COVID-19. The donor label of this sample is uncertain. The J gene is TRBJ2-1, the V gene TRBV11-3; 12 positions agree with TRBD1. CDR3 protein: CAHTGTGGDEQFF. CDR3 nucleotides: TGTGCCCACACCGGGACAGGGGGCGATGAGCAGTTCTTC.